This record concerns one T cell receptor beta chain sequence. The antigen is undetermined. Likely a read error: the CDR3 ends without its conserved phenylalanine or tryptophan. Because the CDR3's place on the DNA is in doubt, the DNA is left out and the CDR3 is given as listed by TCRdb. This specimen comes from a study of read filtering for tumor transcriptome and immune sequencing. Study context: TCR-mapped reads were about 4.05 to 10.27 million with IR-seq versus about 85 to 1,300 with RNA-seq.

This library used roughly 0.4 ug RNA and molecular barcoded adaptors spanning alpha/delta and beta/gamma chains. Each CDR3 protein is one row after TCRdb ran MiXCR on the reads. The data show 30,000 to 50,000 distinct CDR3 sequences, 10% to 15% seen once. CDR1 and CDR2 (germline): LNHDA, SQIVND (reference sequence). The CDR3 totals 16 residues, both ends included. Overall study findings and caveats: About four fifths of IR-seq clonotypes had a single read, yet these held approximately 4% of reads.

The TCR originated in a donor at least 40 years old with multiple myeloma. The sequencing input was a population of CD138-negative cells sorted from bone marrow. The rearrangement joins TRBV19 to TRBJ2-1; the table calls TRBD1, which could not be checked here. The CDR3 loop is CASSKKEGVSYNEQLS.